Presented here are 6 T cell receptor beta chains from one specimen sequenced in a study of T cell changes during pregnancy in multiple sclerosis. Profiling relied on immunoSEQ multiplex PCR, and the TCRdb table lists in-frame clones only, not all of them. Among tens of thousands of clones, roughly 90% were seen once, and the ten largest hold more than 1.5%. This sample comprised peripheral blood, obtained after pregnancy. Source of these receptors: a female donor with multiple sclerosis, enrolled in a pregnancy study.

The gene calls are TRBV7-2 and TRBJ2-7, with D maybe TRBD2 (6 bases). The germline V gene has CDR1 SGHTA and CDR2 FQGNSA. The CDR3 runs 15 residues. The germline V and J ends were trimmed by 5 bases and 6 bases, with 20 bases remaining between them. The CDR3 loop reads CASSVSGVLSGEQYF. The CDR3 nucleotides are TGTGCCAGCAGCGTTTCGGGGGTCCTTTCGGGCGAGCAGTACTTC.

V and J are TRBV28 and TRBJ2-5; no reliable D call. CDR1 is MDHEN, CDR2 SYDVKM, per germline. The CDR3 is made up of 12 amino acids. V was shortened by 6 bases and J by 4 bases, with 9 bases between the two germline ends. The CDR3 coding sequence is TGTGCCAGCAGCCCTATCTCAGAGACCCAGTACTTC. Its translation: CASSPISETQYF.

The V gene is TRBV7-9, the J gene TRBJ2-5; 12 nucleotides agree with TRBD2. V lost 5 bases and J lost 1; bases outside the gene matches: 5. Per the germline V gene, CDR1 is SEHNR and CDR2 is FQNEAQ (reference sequence). There are 16 residues in the CDR3. In nucleotides, the CDR3 is TGTGCCAGCAGCCGGACTAGCGGGGCGCTCCAAGAGACCCAGTACTTC. It translates to CASSRTSGALQETQYF.

The chain couples TRBV7-6 to TRBJ1-3; maybe TRBD1 (5 bases). Trimming shortened V by 1 base and J by 2 bases, and 9 bases separated the two germline ends. This CDR3 spans 15 amino acids. Germline V lookup: CDR1 SGHVS, CDR2 FNYEAQ. DNA for the CDR3: TGTGCCAGCAGCTTAGGTCAGGGCACTGGAAACACCATATATTTT. It encodes CASSLGQGTGNTIYF.

This chain connects TRBV7-2 to TRBJ2-1, with 8 bases aligning to TRBD2. The CDR3 is 14 residues long. The V gene end was trimmed by 5 bases and the J gene end by 4 bases; junction bases not matched to a gene: 4. The germline V gene encodes CDR1 SGHTA and CDR2 FQGNSA. The DNA for the CDR3 is TGTGCCAGCAGCCCGAGCGGGGGATACAATGAGCAGTTCTTC. Protein sequence: CASSPSGGYNEQFF.

This clone was recorded a few times. The genes are TRBV5-1 and TRBJ1-1; D unresolved. Trimming shortened V by 7 bases and J by 3 bases, and 16 bases separated the two germline ends. This CDR3 spans 14 amino acids. The germline gives CDR1 SGHRS, CDR2 YFSETQ. The CDR3 loop reads CASAPSGMHTEAFF. The CDR3, as DNA: TGCGCCAGCGCTCCCTCTGGCATGCACACTGAAGCTTTCTTT.